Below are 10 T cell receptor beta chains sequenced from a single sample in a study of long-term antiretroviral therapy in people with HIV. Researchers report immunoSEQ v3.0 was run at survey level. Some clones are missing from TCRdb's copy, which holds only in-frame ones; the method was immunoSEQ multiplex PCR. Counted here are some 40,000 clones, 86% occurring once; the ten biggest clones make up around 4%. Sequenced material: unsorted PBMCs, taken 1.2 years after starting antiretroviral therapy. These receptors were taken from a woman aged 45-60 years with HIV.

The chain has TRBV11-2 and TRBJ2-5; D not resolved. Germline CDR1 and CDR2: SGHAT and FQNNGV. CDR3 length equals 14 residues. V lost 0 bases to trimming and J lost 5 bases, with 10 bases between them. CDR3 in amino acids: CASSLDLTLETQYF. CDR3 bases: TGTGCCAGCAGCTTAGATCTGACCCTTGAGACCCAGTACTTC.

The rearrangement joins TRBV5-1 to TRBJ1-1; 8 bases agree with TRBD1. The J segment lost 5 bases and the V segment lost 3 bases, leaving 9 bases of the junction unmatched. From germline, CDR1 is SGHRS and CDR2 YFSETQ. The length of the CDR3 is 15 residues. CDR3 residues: CASSYGQGGGTEAFF. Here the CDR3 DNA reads TGCGCCAGCAGCTATGGACAGGGAGGGGGAACTGAAGCTTTCTTT.

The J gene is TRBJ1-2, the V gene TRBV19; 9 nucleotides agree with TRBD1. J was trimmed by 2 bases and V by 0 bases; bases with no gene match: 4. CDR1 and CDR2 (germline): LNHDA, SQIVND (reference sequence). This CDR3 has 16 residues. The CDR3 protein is CASSIEGTGSNYGYTF. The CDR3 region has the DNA TGTGCCAGTAGTATAGAAGGGACAGGGTCCAACTATGGCTACACCTTC. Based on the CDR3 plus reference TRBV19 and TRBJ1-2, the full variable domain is DGGITQSPKYLFRKEGQNVTLSCEQNLNHDAMYWYRQDPGQGLRLIYYSQIVNDFQKGDIAEGYSVSREKKESFPLTVTSAQKNPTAFYLCASSIEGTGSNYGYTFGSGTRLTVV.

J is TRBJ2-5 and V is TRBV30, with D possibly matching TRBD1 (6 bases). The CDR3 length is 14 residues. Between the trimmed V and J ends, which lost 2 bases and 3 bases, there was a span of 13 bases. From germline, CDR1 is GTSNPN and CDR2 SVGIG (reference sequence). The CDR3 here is CAWSTKGVKETQYF. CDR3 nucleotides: TGTGCCTGGAGTACCAAGGGGGTCAAAGAGACCCAGTACTTC.

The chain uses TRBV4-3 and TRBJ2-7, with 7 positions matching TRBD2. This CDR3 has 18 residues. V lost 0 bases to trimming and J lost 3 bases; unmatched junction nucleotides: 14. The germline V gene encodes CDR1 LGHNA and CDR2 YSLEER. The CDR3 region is CASSQEAPWYSGYYEQYF. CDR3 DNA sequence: TGCGCCAGCAGCCAAGAAGCCCCTTGGTATAGCGGGTACTACGAGCAGTACTTC.

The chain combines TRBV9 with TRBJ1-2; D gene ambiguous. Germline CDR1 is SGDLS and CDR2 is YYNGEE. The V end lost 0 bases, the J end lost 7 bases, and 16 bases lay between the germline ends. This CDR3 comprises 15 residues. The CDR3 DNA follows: TGTGCCAGCAGCGTAGGACCGGGAGATTCGGTTGGCTACACCTTC. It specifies CASSVGPGDSVGYTF.

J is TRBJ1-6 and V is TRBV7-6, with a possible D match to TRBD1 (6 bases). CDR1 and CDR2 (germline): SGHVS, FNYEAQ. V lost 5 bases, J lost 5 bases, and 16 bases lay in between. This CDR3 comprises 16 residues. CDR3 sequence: CASSTGRRDHNSPLHF. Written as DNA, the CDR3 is TGTGCCAGCAGCACAGGGCGCAGGGACCATAATTCACCCCTCCACTTT.

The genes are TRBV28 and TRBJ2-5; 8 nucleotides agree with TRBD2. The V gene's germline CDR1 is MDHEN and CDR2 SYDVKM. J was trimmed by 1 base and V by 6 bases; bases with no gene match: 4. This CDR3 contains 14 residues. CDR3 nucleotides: TGTGCCAGCAGAGGCAGCGGGGGCCAAGAGACCCAGTACTTC. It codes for CASRGSGGQETQYF.

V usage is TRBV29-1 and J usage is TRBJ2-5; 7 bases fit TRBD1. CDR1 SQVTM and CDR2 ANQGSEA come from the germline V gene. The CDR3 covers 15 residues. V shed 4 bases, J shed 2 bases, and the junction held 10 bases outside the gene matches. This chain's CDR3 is CSVGLGTAKQETQYF. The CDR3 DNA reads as TGCAGCGTTGGGCTCGGGACAGCTAAACAAGAGACCCAGTACTTC.

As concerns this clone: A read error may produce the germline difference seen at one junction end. CDR3 sequence reads: CASSFGGGVSDTQYF. In DNA, the CDR3 is TGTGCTAGCAGCTTTGGCGGGGGGGTGTCAGATACGCAGTATTTT. The J gene is TRBJ2-3, the V gene TRBV7-7; 9 bases agree with TRBD2. Germline CDR1 SSHAT, CDR2 FNYEAQ (reference sequence). The CDR3 is made up of 15 amino acids. The complete variable domain, with remaining parts taken from reference TRBV7-7 and TRBJ2-3, reads GAGVSQSPRYKVTKRGQDVTLRCDPISSHATLYWYQQALGQGPEFLTYFNYEAQPDKSGLPSDRFSAERPEGSISTLTIQRTEQRDSAMYRCASSFGGGVSDTQYFGPGTRLTVL.